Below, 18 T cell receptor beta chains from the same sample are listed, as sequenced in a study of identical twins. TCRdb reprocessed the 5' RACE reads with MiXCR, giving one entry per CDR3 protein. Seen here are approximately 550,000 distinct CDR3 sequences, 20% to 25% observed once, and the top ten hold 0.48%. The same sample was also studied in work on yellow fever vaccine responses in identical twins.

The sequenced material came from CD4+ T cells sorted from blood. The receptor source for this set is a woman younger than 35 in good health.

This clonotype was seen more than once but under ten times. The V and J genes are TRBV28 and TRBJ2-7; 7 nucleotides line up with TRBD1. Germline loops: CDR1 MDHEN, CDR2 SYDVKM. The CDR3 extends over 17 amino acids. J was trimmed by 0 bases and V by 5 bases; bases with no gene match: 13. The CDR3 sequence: CASSPLGTAPFSYEQYV. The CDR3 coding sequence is TGTGCCAGCAGTCCCCTCGGGACAGCACCGTTCTCCTACGAGCAGTACGTC.

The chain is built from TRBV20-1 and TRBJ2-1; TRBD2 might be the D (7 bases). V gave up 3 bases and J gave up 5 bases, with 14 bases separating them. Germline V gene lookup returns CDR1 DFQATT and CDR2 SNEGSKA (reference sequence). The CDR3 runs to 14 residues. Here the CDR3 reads CSASLSGGNNEQFF. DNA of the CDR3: TGCAGTGCTAGTCTGTCGGGGGGCAACAATGAGCAGTTCTTC.

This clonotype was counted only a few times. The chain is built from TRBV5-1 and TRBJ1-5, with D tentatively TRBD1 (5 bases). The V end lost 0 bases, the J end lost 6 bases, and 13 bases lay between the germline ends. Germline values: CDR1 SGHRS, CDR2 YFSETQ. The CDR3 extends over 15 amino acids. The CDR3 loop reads CASSLEGLDAQPQHF. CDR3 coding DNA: TGCGCCAGCAGCTTGGAGGGGTTGGATGCTCAGCCCCAGCATTTT.

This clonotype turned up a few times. In nucleotides, the CDR3 is TGTGCCAGCAGCTCGGTGGACAGATCGGGCACGCAGTATTTT. Amino acid sequence: CASSSVDRSGTQYF. The chain links TRBV11-2 to TRBJ2-3, with a possible D match to TRBD1 (6 bases). The V end lost 4 bases, the J end lost 9 bases, and 17 bases lay between the germline ends. The length of the CDR3 is 14 residues. Per the germline V gene, CDR1 is SGHAT and CDR2 is FQNNGV.

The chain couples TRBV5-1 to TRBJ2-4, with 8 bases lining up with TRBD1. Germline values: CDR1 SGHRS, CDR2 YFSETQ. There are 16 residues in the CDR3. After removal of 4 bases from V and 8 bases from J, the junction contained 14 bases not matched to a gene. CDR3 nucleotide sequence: TGCGCCAGCAGCGCACTGACAGGGGCGAAAGGGGACATTCAGTACTTC. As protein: CASSALTGAKGDIQYF.

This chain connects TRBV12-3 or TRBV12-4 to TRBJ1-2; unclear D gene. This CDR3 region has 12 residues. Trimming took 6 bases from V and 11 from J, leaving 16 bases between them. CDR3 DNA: TGTGCCAGCAGGACCTCCCTCTGGGGATACACCTTC. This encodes CASRTSLWGYTF.

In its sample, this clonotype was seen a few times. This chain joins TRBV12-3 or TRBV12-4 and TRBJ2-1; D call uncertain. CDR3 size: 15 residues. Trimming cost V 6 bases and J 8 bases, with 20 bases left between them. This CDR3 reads CASSSPPHGLDEQFF. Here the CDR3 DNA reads TGTGCCAGCAGCTCCCCCCCCCATGGTTTGGATGAGCAGTTCTTC.

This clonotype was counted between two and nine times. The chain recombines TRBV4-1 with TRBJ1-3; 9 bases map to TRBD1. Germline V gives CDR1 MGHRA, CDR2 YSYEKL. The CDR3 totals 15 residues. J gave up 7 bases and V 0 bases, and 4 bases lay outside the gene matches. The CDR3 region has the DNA TGCGCCAGCAGCCAAGACCCGACAGGGGGGAACACCATATATTTT. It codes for CASSQDPTGGNTIYF.

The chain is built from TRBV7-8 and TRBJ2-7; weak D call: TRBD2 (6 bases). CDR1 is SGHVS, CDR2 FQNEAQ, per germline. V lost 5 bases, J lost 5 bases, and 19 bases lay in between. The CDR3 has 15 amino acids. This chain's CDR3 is CASSLRDGSGNEQYF. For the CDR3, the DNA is TGTGCCAGCAGCCTAAGAGACGGGAGCGGCAACGAGCAGTACTTC.

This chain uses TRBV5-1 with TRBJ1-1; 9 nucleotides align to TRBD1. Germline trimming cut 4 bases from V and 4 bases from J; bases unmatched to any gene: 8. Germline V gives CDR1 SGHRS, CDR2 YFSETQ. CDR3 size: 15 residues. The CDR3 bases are TGCGCCAGCAGCGGGGACAGGGTTACCGGCACTGAAGCTTTCTTT. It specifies CASSGDRVTGTEAFF.

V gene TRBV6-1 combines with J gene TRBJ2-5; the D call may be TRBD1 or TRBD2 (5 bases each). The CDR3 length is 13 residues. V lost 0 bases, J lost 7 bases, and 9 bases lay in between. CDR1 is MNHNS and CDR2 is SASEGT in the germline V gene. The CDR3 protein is CASSEAWGMTQYF. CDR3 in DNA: TGTGCCAGCAGTGAAGCCTGGGGGATGACCCAGTACTTC.

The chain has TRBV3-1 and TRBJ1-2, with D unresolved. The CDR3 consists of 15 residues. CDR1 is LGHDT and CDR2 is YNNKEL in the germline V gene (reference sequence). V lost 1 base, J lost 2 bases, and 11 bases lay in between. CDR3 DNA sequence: TGTGCCAGCAGCCAAGTCGGGCGGAAAAACTATGGCTACACCTTC. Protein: CASSQVGRKNYGYTF.

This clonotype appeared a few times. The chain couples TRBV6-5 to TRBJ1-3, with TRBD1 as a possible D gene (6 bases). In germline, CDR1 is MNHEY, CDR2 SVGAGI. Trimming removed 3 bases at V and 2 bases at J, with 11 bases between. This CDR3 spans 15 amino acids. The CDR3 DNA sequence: TGTGCCAGCAGTTATCGGGGGCAAGCTGGAAACACCATATATTTT. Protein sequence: CASSYRGQAGNTIYF.

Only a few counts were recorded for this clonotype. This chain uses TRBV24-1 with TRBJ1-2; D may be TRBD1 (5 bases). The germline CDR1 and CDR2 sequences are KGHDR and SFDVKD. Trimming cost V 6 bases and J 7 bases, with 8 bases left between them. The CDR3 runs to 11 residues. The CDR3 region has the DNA TGTGCCACCAGTCCGGGGGTTGGCTACACCTTC. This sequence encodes CATSPGVGYTF.

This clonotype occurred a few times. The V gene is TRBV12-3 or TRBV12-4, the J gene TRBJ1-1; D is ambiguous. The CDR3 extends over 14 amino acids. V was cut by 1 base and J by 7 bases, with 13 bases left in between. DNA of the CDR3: TGTGCCAGCAGTTTAGAAGTATGGGGAAGTGAAGCTTTCTTT. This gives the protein CASSLEVWGSEAFF.

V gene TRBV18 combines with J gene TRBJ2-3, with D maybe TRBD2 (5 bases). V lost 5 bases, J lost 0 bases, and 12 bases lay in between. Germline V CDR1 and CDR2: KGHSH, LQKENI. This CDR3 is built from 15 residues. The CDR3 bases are TGTGCCAGCTCATCCGCTGGCGGGAGCACAGATACGCAGTATTTT. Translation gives CASSSAGGSTDTQYF.

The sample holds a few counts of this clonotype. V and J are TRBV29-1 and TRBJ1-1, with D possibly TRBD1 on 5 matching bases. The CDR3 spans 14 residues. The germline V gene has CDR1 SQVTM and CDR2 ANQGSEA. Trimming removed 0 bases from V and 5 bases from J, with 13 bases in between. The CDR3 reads CSVEDGGLGTEAFF. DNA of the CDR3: TGCAGCGTTGAAGATGGGGGTTTAGGGACTGAAGCTTTCTTT. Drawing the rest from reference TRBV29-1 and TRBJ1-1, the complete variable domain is SAVISQKPSRDICQRGTSLTIQCQVDSQVTMMFWYRQQPGQSLTLIATANQGSEATYESGFVIDKFPISRPNLTFSTLTVSNMSPEDSSIYLCSVEDGGLGTEAFFGQGTRLTVV.

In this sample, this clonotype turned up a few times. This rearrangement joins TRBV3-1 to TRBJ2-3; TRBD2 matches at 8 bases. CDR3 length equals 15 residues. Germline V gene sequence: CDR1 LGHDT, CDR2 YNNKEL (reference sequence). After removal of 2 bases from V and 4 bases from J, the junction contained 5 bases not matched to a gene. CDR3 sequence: CASSQTRLASDTQYF. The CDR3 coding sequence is TGTGCCAGCAGCCAAACGAGACTAGCGTCAGATACGCAGTATTTT.